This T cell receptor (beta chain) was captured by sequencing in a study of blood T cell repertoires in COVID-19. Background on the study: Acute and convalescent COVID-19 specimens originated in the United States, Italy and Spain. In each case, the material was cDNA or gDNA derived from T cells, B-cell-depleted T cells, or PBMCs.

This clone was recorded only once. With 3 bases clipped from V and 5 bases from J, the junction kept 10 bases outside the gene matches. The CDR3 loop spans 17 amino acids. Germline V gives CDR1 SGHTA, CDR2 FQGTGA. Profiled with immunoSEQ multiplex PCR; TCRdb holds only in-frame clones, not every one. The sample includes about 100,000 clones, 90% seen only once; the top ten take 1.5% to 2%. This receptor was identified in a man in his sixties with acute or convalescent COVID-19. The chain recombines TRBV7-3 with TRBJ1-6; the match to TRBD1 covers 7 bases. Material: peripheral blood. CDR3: CASSLIGGGRNNSPLHF. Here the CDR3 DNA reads TGTGCCAGCAGCTTGATCGGAGGGGGCAGGAATAATTCACCCCTCCACTTT.